This T cell receptor beta chain is from a study of cytomegalovirus exposure and HLA in healthy donors. Looked up from germline, CDR1 is WNHNN and CDR2 is SYGVQD (reference sequence). Trimming removed 6 bases from V and 1 base from J; junction bases left unmatched: 2. This CDR3 is 14 amino acids long. Study-level results: An analysis was carried out at a later point. It showed that HLA-associated TCR beta chains were more clonally expanded than equally common non-associated chains. In a later analysis, 15,000 to 20,000 TCR beta sequences were associated with HLA alleles at 0.05 false discovery rate.

Both 60 Vbeta primers and 13 Jbeta primers went into the PCR. The protocol was immunoSEQ multiplex PCR, while the TCRdb copy is restricted to in-frame clones and leaves out a portion. The repertoire holds 140,000 or so clones, 75% to 90% seen once, with around 4.4% in the top ten. Turning to this clone: What it recognizes is unknown.

This chain connects TRBV10-1 to TRBJ2-2, with 7 bases identical to TRBD2. Input material: PBMCs. This sequence originates from a man aged 35 to 55 in good health and CMV-seronegative. Written as DNA, the CDR3 is TGCGCCAGCAGACTAGCGAAGAACACCGGGGAGCTGTTTTTT. Protein sequence: CASRLAKNTGELFF.